This TCR beta chain was retrieved from a study of vaccination and CD4 T cells after COVID-19. Whole-study context: Each control was exposed to a CEFX pool, an HIV-1 Nef pool, or no peptide at all.

This sample's treatment: 10-day PBMC culture with coronavirus spike peptide pools or control peptides (ViraFEST assay). This clonotype was detected once. What it recognizes is unknown. Sequenced with the Oncomine TCR Beta short-read assay was DNA taken from cultured CD4+ T cells. One entry per CDR3 protein, called by TCRdb with MiXCR from the PCR reads. This table has 14,000 to 15,000 distinct CDR3 sequences, 52% appearing once. The CDR3 covers 20 residues. V lost 4 bases and J lost 4; bases outside the gene matches: 15. Germline V CDR1 and CDR2: SGHNT, YYREEE (reference sequence). The V gene is TRBV5-4, the J gene TRBJ2-6; 12 bases align to TRBD1. The sample consisted of CD4+ T cells from blood, cultured in vitro. This clonotype was obtained from a human donor who had recovered from COVID-19. The chain's CDR3 is CASSNDRDRGLSLGANVLTF. Written as DNA, the CDR3 is TGTGCCAGCAGCAACGACAGGGACAGGGGGCTGTCTCTCGGGGCCAACGTCCTGACTTTC.